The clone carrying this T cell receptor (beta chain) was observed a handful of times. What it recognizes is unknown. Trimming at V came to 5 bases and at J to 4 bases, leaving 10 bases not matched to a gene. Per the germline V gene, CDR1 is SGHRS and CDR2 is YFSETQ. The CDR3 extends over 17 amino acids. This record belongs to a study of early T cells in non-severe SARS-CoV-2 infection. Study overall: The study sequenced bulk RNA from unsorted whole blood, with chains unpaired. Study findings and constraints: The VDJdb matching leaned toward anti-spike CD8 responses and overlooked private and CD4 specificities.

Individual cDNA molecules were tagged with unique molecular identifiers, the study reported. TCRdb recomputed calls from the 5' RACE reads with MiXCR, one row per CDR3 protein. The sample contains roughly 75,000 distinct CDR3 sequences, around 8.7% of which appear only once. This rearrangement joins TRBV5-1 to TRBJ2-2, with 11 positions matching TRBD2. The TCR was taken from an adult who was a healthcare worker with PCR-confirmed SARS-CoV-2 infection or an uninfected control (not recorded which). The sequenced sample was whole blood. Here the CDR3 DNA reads TGCGCCAGCAGTGGACCGGGACTAGCGGAGATCACCGGGGAGCTGTTTTTT. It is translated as CASSGPGLAEITGELFF.